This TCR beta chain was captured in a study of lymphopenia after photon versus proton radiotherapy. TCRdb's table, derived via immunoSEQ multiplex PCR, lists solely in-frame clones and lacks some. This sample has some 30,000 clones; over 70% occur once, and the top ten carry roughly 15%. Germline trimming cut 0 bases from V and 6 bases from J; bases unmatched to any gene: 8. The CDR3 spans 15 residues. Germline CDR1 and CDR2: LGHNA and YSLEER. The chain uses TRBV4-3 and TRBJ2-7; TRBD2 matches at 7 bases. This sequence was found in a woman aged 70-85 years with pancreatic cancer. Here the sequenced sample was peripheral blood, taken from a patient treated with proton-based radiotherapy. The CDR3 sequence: CASSQDWAGVREQYF. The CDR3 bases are TGCGCCAGCAGCCAAGATTGGGCGGGGGTGCGCGAGCAGTACTTC.